This record concerns one TCR beta chain sequence. The data were taken from a study of shared clonotypes between healthy human individuals. The repertoire was sequenced with immunoSEQ multiplex PCR; TCRdb's copy has only in-frame clones and lacks some. The profile shows some 500,000 clones, approximately 95% of them singletons. The germline CDR1 and CDR2 sequences are MNHEY and SMNVEV (reference sequence). This CDR3 has 14 amino acids. The germline V and J ends were trimmed by 6 bases and 5 bases, with 16 bases remaining between them. The rearrangement uses TRBV27 and TRBJ1-2; D might be TRBD1 (5 bases). The sequenced sample was naive CD4+ T cells sorted from blood. Described subset: CD45RA+ positively selected. This sequence originates from a woman aged 25 to 39 in good health. The CDR3 sequence is CASRKGTGGYGYTF. Here the CDR3 DNA reads TGTGCCAGCAGGAAAGGGACGGGAGGTTATGGCTACACCTTC.